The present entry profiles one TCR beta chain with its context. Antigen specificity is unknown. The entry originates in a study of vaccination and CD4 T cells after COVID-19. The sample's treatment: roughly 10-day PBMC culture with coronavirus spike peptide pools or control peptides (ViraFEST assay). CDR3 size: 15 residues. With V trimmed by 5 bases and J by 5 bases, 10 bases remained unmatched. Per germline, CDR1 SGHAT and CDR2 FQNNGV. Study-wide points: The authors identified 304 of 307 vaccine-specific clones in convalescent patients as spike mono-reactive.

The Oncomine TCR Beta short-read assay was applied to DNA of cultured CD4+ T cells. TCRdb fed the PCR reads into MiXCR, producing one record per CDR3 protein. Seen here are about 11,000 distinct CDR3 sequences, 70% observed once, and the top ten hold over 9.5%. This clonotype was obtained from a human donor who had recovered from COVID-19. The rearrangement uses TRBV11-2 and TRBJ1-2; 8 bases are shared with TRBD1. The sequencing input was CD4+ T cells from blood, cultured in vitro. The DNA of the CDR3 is TGTGCCAGCAGCCGAGACAAAACAGGGGGGTATGGCTACACCTTC. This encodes CASSRDKTGGYGYTF.